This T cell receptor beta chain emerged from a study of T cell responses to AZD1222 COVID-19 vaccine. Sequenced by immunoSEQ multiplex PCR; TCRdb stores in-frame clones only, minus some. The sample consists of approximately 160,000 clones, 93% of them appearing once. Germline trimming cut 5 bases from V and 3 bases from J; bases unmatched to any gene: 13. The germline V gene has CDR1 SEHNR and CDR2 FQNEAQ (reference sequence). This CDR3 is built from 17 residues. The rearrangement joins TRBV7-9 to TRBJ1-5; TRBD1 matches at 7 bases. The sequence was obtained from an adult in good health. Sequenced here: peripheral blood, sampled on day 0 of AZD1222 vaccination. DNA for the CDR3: TGTGCCAGCAGCCTTAGTTCTGGGACAGTTGACAATCAGCCCCAGCATTTT. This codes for CASSLSSGTVDNQPQHF.